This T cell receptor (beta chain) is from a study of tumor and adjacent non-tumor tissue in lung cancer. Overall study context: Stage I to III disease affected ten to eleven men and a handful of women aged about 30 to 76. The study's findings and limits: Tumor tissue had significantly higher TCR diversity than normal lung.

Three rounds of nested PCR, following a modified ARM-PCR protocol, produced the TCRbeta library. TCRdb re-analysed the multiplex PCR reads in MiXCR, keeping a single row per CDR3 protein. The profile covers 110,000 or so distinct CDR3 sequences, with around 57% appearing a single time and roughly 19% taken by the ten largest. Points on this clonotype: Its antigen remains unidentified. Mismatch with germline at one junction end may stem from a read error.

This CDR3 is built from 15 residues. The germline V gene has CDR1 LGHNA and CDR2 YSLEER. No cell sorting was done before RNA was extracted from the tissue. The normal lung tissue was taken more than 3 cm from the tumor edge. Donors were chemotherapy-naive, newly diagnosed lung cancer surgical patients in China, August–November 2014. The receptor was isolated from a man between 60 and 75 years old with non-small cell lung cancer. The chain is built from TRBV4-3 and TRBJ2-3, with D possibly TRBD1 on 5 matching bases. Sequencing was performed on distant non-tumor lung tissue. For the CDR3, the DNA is TGCGCCAGCATTCAGGGCAACCATCGCGCAGATATGCAGTATTTT. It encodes CASIQGNHRADMQYF.